The 4 T cell receptor beta chains listed next were all sequenced from one sample in a study of blood T cell repertoires in COVID-19. The data were produced by immunoSEQ multiplex PCR, yet TCRdb's version contains in-frame clones alone and is incomplete. The sample has about 220,000 clones, roughly 80% seen once. Sequencing was carried out using peripheral blood. The receptors were gathered from a human donor in a cohort sampled during active COVID-19.

This clone has a single count. This chain uses TRBV14 with TRBJ1-1; a possible D gene is TRBD1 (6 bases). This CDR3 spans 12 amino acids. With 1 base removed from V and 10 bases from J, the gap between germline ends came to 10 bases. CDR1 and CDR2 from the germline V gene are SGHDN and FVKESK. The CDR3 is CASSQVHRAAFF. The CDR3 DNA is TGTGCCAGCAGCCAAGTCCACAGGGCAGCTTTCTTT.

The chain links TRBV29-1 to TRBJ1-2, with TRBD1 matching 8 bases. The CDR3 is 14 amino acids. CDR1 and CDR2 from the germline V gene are SQVTM and ANQGSEA. Trimming took 1 base from V and 7 from J; bases not matched to a gene: 8. The chain's CDR3 is CSVEGVDRVGGYTF. CDR3 in DNA: TGCAGCGTTGAAGGTGTGGACAGGGTGGGTGGCTACACCTTC.

The rearrangement joins TRBV7-9 to TRBJ2-7; 11 bases fit TRBD1. This CDR3 contains 14 residues. CDR1 and CDR2 from the germline V gene are SEHNR and FQNEAQ (reference sequence). The ends lost 5 bases at V and 3 bases at J; junction bases unmatched: 3. The chain's CDR3 is CASSPDRGRYEQYF. The CDR3, as DNA: TGTGCCAGCAGCCCGGACAGGGGGCGCTACGAGCAGTACTTC. Based on the CDR3 plus reference TRBV7-9 and TRBJ2-7, the full variable domain is DTGVSQNPRHKITKRGQNVTFRCDPISEHNRLYWYRQTLGQGPEFLTYFQNEAQLEKSRLLSDRFSAERPKGSFSTLEIQRTEQGDSAMYLCASSPDRGRYEQYFGPGTRLTVT.

The chain combines TRBV29-1 with TRBJ2-1, with 7 nucleotides matching TRBD2. J was trimmed by 3 bases and V by 6 bases; bases with no gene match: 11. The CDR3 is 15 amino acids. The germline V gene has CDR1 SQVTM and CDR2 ANQGSEA. The DNA of the CDR3 is TGCAGCGTGATCTCCACTAGCGCAAACTACAATGAGCAGTTCTTC. Amino acid sequence: CSVISTSANYNEQFF.